The 8 T cell receptor beta chains below come from one sample, sequenced in a study of shared clonotypes between healthy human individuals. TCRdb keeps only in-frame clones here, not all; method: immunoSEQ multiplex PCR. The table has 2,500,000 or so clones, under 95% seen once. The sample was naive CD4+ T cells from PBMCs. Subset denoted: CD45RA+ positively selected. Receptor source: a man aged 18 to 35 in good health. Some clones in this sample may be carry-over from other donors' samples.

The chain joins TRBV6-5 to TRBJ2-7; a weak D match, TRBD2 (6 bases). Germline lookup yields CDR1 MNHEY and CDR2 SVGAGI. The CDR3 covers 13 residues. V was cut by 6 bases and J by 3 bases, with 12 bases left in between. The CDR3 reads CASSSKEGYEQYF. As DNA, the CDR3 is TGTGCCAGCAGCTCTAAGGAGGGCTACGAGCAGTACTTC.

This clone showed up just once. This sequence joins TRBV28 and TRBJ1-4; D might be TRBD1 (6 bases). This CDR3 region has 15 residues. V dropped 2 bases and J dropped 8 bases, with 15 bases sitting between them. Germline CDR1 MDHEN, CDR2 SYDVKM. CDR3 nucleotides: TGTGCCAGCAGTTTAACAGGGTTAAGGGGCGAAAAACTGTTTTTT. It specifies CASSLTGLRGEKLFF.

In this sample, this clone turned up once. The chain employs TRBV4-3 and TRBJ1-5, with TRBD1 as a possible D gene (6 bases). The CDR3 runs 17 residues. V was shortened by 0 bases and J by 4 bases, with 16 bases between the two germline ends. Germline V gene lookup returns CDR1 LGHNA and CDR2 YSLEER. The CDR3 spells CASSQDLRRTDNQPQHF. The CDR3, as DNA: TGCGCCAGCAGCCAAGATCTAAGGAGGACAGATAATCAGCCCCAGCATTTT.

The chain carries TRBV4-3 and TRBJ1-1; D gene ambiguous. Trimming shortened V by 5 bases and J by 5 bases, and 18 bases separated the two germline ends. The CDR3 has 15 residues. In germline, CDR1 is LGHNA, CDR2 YSLEER. CDR3 loop: CASSFTGRGDTEAFF. The CDR3, as DNA: TGCGCCAGCAGCTTCACCGGCCGCGGCGATACTGAAGCTTTCTTT.

The gene calls are TRBV5-1 and TRBJ1-1; D gene uncertain. This CDR3 region has 13 residues. CDR1 and CDR2 (germline): SGHRS, YFSETQ. V was trimmed by 2 bases and J by 3 bases, leaving 8 bases between them. CDR3 in amino acids: CASSFEGDTEAFF. The CDR3 region has the DNA TGCGCCAGCAGCTTCGAGGGCGACACTGAAGCTTTCTTT.

This rearrangement joins TRBV6-1 to TRBJ1-2; possibly TRBD1 for D (5 bases). Germline V lookup: CDR1 MNHNS, CDR2 SASEGT. The CDR3 totals 17 residues. Trimming removed 3 bases at V and 4 bases at J, with 21 bases between. CDR3 amino acids: CASSDGSGTLGGYGYTF. Here the CDR3 DNA reads TGTGCCAGCAGTGATGGAAGTGGGACTTTAGGCGGCTATGGCTACACCTTC.

This chain joins TRBV7-3 and TRBJ2-1; D gene ambiguous. This CDR3 has 15 residues. Trimming cost V 5 bases and J 0 bases, with 11 bases left between them. Germline assignment: CDR1 SGHTA and CDR2 FQGTGA. In DNA, the CDR3 is TGTGCCAGCAGCCCAGCGTCGAGCTCCTACAATGAGCAGTTCTTC. This encodes CASSPASSSYNEQFF.

The chain uses TRBV6-5 and TRBJ2-1, with D uncertain. Germline values: CDR1 MNHEY, CDR2 SVGAGI. V shed 2 bases and J shed 9 bases, with 20 bases lying between them. The CDR3 is 16 residues long. The chain's CDR3 is CASSYIAELESGEQFF. CDR3 bases: TGTGCCAGCAGTTACATCGCGGAGCTCGAGTCGGGTGAGCAGTTCTTC.